Shown below are 2 T cell receptor beta chains from a single sample sequenced in a study of T cell clusters in autoimmune cytopenias (dated by TCRdb to the late 2010s). For each sample, TRB amplification used 200 to 250 ng of peripheral blood genomic DNA, equal to roughly 38,000 genome equivalents. This sample was sequenced with an Illumina MiSeq. TRB rearrangements were amplified by multiplex PCR following a touch-down protocol, with the TRB-A and TRB-B primer pools mixed in one tube. Each entry corresponds to one CDR3 protein sequence from reads that TCRdb reprocessed, and DNA is not given. This sample's table carries approximately 6,000 distinct CDR3 sequences. The top ten clonotypes cover approximately 60% of the sample. Another study also made use of these data, one on T cell repertoires in aging, cancer and after chemotherapy.

The sequencing sample was made of peripheral blood. Source of these receptors: a human donor in good health.

This chain joins TRBV19 and TRBJ1-2; TCRdb proposes TRBD1, but this gene call is untestable without DNA. Looked up from germline, CDR1 is LNHDA and CDR2 is SQIVND (reference sequence). CDR3 length: 15 amino acids. CDR3 region: CASSIIGTGAYGYTF. The full variable domain, its missing parts supplied by reference TRBV19 and TRBJ1-2, is DGGITQSPKYLFRKEGQNVTLSCEQNLNHDAMYWYRQDPGQGLRLIYYSQIVNDFQKGDIAEGYSVSREKKESFPLTVTSAQKNPTAFYLCASSIIGTGAYGYTFGSGTRLTVV.

This chain uses TRBV6-6 with TRBJ1-6; TCRdb indicates TRBD1, and absent DNA this call remains unverified. Germline-derived CDR1 and CDR2 are MNHNY and SVGAGI (reference sequence). The CDR3 spans 13 residues. This CDR3 is CASSGTGNSPLHF.